This T cell receptor beta chain originates from a study of cytomegalovirus exposure and HLA in healthy donors. Overall study context: Earlier, approximately 110 million unique TCR beta sequences were recovered from about 179 million T cells by an analysis.

V gave up 4 bases and J gave up 4 bases; unmatched junction bases: 8. The CDR3 length is 15 residues. Germline V gives CDR1 MGHDK, CDR2 SYGVNS. Comment on this clone: Its antigen is unidentified.

General observations from the study: It was approximately 160 TCR beta chains that were listed as cytomegalovirus-associated.

The study ran its PCR with 60 Vbeta and 13 Jbeta primers. This table comes from immunoSEQ multiplex PCR, and its TCRdb copy is limited to in-frame clones, with some not included. The sample consists of around 180,000 clones, over 70% of them appearing once. The sequenced sample was PBMCs. This TCR was sampled from a boy younger than 10 in good health and CMV-seronegative. The chain couples TRBV25-1 to TRBJ1-1; 8 positions match TRBD1. CDR3 coding DNA: TGTGCCAGCAGTGCCCCCAGGACAGGGATCACTGAAGCTTTCTTT. Translated: CASSAPRTGITEAFF.